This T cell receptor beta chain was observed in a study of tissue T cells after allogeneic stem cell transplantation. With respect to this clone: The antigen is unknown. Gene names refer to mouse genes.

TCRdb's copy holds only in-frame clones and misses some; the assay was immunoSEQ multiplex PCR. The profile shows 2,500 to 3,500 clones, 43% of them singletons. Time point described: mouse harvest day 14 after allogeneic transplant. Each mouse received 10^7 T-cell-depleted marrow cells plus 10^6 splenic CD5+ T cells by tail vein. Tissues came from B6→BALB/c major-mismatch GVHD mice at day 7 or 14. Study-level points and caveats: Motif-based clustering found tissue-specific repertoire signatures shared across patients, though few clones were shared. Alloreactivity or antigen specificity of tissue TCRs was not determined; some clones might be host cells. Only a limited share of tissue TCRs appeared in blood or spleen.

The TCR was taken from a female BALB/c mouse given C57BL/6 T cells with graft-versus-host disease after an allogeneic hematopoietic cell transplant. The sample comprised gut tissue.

The DNA read from the CDR3 is TGTGCCAGCAGTCTGGGGGTTAACTATGCTGAGCAGTTC. This encodes CASSLGVNYAEQF. The full CDR3 protein is CASSLGVNYAEQFF. This rearrangement joins TRBV26 to TRBJ2-1; D remains unclear. The read finishes 1 residue shy of the CDR3 end, and the germline J gene is used to complete it. Germline loops: CDR1 KGHPV, CDR2 FQNQEV (reference sequence). Trimming removed 2 bases at V and 0 bases at J, with 5 bases between. CDR3 length equals 14 residues.